This T cell receptor (beta chain) was recorded in a study of CD8+ T cells in alopecia areata (dated by TCRdb to the late 2010s). For the wider study: The treated patients, all with moderate-to-severe alopecia areata, were enrolled in an open-label pilot trial of oral tofacitinib given at 5 to 10 mg twice daily. Tofacitinib was administered for 6 to 18 months, and 6 months of follow-up off drug were then conducted to assess delayed response and recurrence. The SALT score, which quantifies the percentage of affected scalp surface area, was used to measure disease severity in treated patients. In both human patients and the C3H/HeJ mouse model, the study applied high-throughput TCRbeta sequencing to look at T cell clonal expansion in alopecia areata. Human TCRbeta sequencing covered scalp tissue and sorted CD4+ and CD8+ peripheral blood T cells from patchy and totalis/universalis alopecia areata patients and healthy controls. Patients on tofacitinib were biopsied at baseline and after 4 and 24 weeks of treatment, and several of the patients also had a later scalp biopsy. Clonality in the scalp was compared among normal scalp (n=4), patchy alopecia areata scalp (n=8), and alopecia totalis/universalis scalp (n=8). RNA was extracted with the PAXgene miRNA kit for fixed scalp, the miRNeasy kit for PBMCs, and the RNeasy kit for mouse skin. Amplification of TCRbeta CDR3 regions was done by immunoSEQ multiplex PCR using 35 Vbeta forward primers and 13 Jbeta reverse primers. What the work shows at the level of the full study, not this receptor alone: Because the treated cohort was small and included a single nonresponder, larger studies are needed to assess links between baseline CD8+ expansion and response. Many expanded lesional clones persisted in scalp and blood during tofacitinib treatment, which may partly explain relapse after stopping treatment. Unlike mouse skin, where gammadelta T cells dominate, normal human skin contains resident alphabeta T cells that get sequenced too, which complicates analysis of the scalp TCR repertoire. Tofacitinib significantly decreased scalp clonality and the number of expanded CD8+ clones among the top 100 scalp clones. TCR sequences shared between patients were less clear than in mice, possibly partly because of HLA diversity in the patient population. Higher clonality and more expanded CD8+ clones were observed in lesional scalp than in normal scalp, particularly in alopecia totalis/universalis, a finding suggestive of antigenic drive.

CDR1 and CDR2 are read off the germline V gene (reference sequence) as GTSNPN and SVGIG. The CDR3 covers 11 residues, taking in both the cysteine and the phenylalanine. Just the 33-base CDR3 DNA is kept, in frame starting at base 1. V gives up 3 bases and J gives up 6 bases, and the segment between their germline ends measures 8 bases. In the case of this clone: It has no known antigen specificity. Base qualities are not at hand, and no much larger clone is one base apart.

This specimen's time point label, per the study, means: 24 weeks on oral tofacitinib. According to the study, the label for this sample's treatment or condition signals: oral pan-JAK inhibitor, 5-10 mg twice daily. Lesional scalp punch biopsies and peripheral blood were collected from alopecia areata patients. PBMCs were separated by density centrifugation and stained for CD3, CD4 and CD8, after which CD4+ and CD8+ T cells were sorted on a FACSAria. Receptors were amplified or captured by the immunoSEQ multiplex PCR assay. RNA was extracted from all samples and reverse transcribed into cDNA, which served as template for TCR sequencing. SuperScript III was used for first-strand cDNA synthesis, primed with a 2:1 mix of oligo-dT and random hexamers. Amplification bias was assessed with a synthetic immune receptor repertoire, and residual bias was removed computationally. Under the source paper's analysis protocol: Raw reads were preprocessed to remove errors, and CDR3 was defined according to IMGT conventions as the region from the conserved cysteine to phenylalanine. To get clonality, Shannon entropy was normalized by log2 of the number of productive unique TCRs and the result was subtracted from 1. Whether scalp clones were CD4 or CD8 was inferred by matching scalp TCRbeta sequences against CD4 and CD8 repertoires sorted from blood. TCRdb's version of the immuneACCESS table is confined to in-frame rearrangements and falls short of the full clone set. An unresolved V gene accounts for under half of the shortfall where checked; the remainder is of unknown origin. V and J calls and clone size follow that table, whereas D and trimming were derived from the DNA. This sample is represented by 150,000 to 200,000 clones; around three fifths of them were singletons. The ten largest clones add up to over 12% of the sample.

This sequence was found in a human donor with alopecia areata. The chain uses TRBV30 and TRBJ1-1; the D gene is possibly TRBD1, with 6 bases matching. The sequencing used CD4+ T cells sorted from blood, collected at week 24, from a patient treated with tofacitinib. The CDR3 loop reads CAWRGGAEAFF. The bases are TGTGCCTGGAGAGGGGGGGCTGAAGCTTTCTTT.